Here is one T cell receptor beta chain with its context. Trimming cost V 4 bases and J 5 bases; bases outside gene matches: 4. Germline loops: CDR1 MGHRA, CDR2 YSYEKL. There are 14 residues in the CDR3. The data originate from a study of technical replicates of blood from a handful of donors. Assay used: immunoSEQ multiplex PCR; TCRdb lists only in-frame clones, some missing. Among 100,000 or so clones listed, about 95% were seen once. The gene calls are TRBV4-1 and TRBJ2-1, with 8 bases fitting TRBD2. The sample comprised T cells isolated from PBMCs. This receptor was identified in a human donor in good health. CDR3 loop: CASSPTSANNEQFF. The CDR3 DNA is TGCGCCAGCAGCCCGACTAGCGCAAACAATGAGCAGTTCTTC.